This is a list of T cell receptor beta chains from one sample in a study of T cell responses to AZD1222 COVID-19 vaccine. TCRdb's copy holds only in-frame clones and misses some; the assay was immunoSEQ multiplex PCR. The table records about 85,000 clones, 91% of them present only once. The sample was peripheral blood, taken 28 days after the second AZD1222 dose. The source is an adult who received the AZD1222 COVID-19 vaccine. The CDR3 runs from the conserved cysteine through the conserved F or W. A D gene is named only where the DNA matches it firmly. Clone size appears in some rows only: once, few, many, or a class for an expanded clone.

j_call v_call d_call clone_size cdr3_nt cdr3_aa
TRBJ1-1 TRBV5-1 . . TGCGCCAGCAGCTTGGCCGCGGGGGCTGAAGCTTTCTTT CASSLAAGAEAFF
TRBJ2-1 TRBV5-1 TRBD2 . TGCGCCAGCAGGGGACTAGCGGGAGGGCCGGGTGAGCAGTTCTTC CASRGLAGGPGEQFF
TRBJ2-7 TRBV7-9 . . TGTGCCAGCAGCACTCCCTACGAGCAGTACTTC CASSTPYEQYF
TRBJ2-1 TRBV5-4 TRBD2 . TGTGCCAGCAGCTTATGGCTAGCGGGCTCCGATGAGCAGTTCTTC CASSLWLAGSDEQFF
TRBJ1-5 TRBV28 . once TGTGCCAGCAGTTTAGGACTGGATAGCCGGGCCCAGCATTTT CASSLGLDSRAQHF
TRBJ1-2 TRBV2 TRBD1 once TGTGCCAGCAGACAGGGGGCAGGGTATGGCTACACCTTC CASRQGAGYGYTF
TRBJ1-6 TRBV30 TRBD1 once TGTGCCTGGAGTGTTCAGGGGGGTTCACCCCTCCACTTT CAWSVQGGSPLHF
TRBJ2-4 TRBV20-1 TRBD1 . TGCAGTGCTCTCAGGGGGAACATTCAGTACTTC CSALRGNIQYF
TRBJ2-7 TRBV12-2 . . TGTGCAAGTCGCGACTTAGCGGGAGTGCCCTACGAGCAGTACTTC CASRDLAGVPYEQYF
TRBJ2-5 TRBV19 . . TGTGCCAGTAGTATTTCTACAGTGCCGACGGAGACCCAGTACTTC CASSISTVPTETQYF
TRBJ2-1 TRBV9 TRBD2 . TGTGCCAGCAGCGTAGCACCTAGCGGAGTATACAATGAGCAGTTCTTC CASSVAPSGVYNEQFF
TRBJ2-6 TRBV6-1 TRBD1 . TGTGCCAGCAGTGGTCCCGGGACAGGGGGCCTCGGCTCTGGGGCCAACGTCCTGACTTTC CASSGPGTGGLGSGANVLTF
TRBJ1-1 TRBV7-2 . . TGTGCCAGCAGCACAGACAGGAACACTGAAGCTTTCTTT CASSTDRNTEAFF
TRBJ2-2 TRBV2 TRBD1 . TGTGCCAGCATTAGGGACAGAAACACCGGGGAGCTGTTTTTT CASIRDRNTGELFF
TRBJ2-5 TRBV7-8 TRBD1 few TGTGCCAGCAGCAAGGACAGGGACCGGGAGACCCAGTACTTC CASSKDRDRETQYF
TRBJ1-1 TRBV12-3/TRBV12-4 . . TGTGCCAGCAGTTTAGGACGGACTGAAGCTTTCTTT CASSLGRTEAFF
TRBJ2-7 TRBV27 TRBD1 once TGTGCCAGCAGTTCATGGGACAGCTACGAGCAGTACTTC CASSSWDSYEQYF
TRBJ1-1 TRBV7-2 . . TGTGCCAGCAGCTTAGTCCTCCAGGGCGAAGCTTTCTTT CASSLVLQGEAFF
TRBJ1-6 TRBV19 . . TGTGCCCTAGGGGGATTACGCGCGGGAGGTACTAATTCACCCCTCCACTTT CALGGLRAGGTNSPLHF
TRBJ2-7 TRBV19 . . TGTGCCAGTAGTATAGCGGCGGACTTGGCCCACGAGCAGTACTTC CASSIAADLAHEQYF